This T cell receptor (beta chain) was observed in a study of regulatory T cells in long-lasting Graves disease. This clonotype was observed at least ten times. The antigen is unknown. Described time point: newly diagnosed GD, antithyroid drugs for less than 3 months. After RNA was extracted from PBMCs, the TCR library was made from it. Study-wide results and caveats: Persistent patients had a count of shared public clonotypes (about 2,700) that exceeded that of new patients (approximately 1,000). Patients with persistent disease showed a bias toward TRBV28, TRBJ1-2 and TRBJ2-5.

Per germline, CDR1 SEHNR and CDR2 FQNEAQ (reference sequence). The CDR3 loop spans 12 amino acids. The germline V and J ends were trimmed by 2 bases and 9 bases, with 10 bases remaining between them. TCR beta libraries were built with iRepertoire HTBI primers and Arm-PCR of CDR3 regions. TCRdb reanalysed the multiplex PCR reads using MiXCR and keeps one entry per CDR3 protein. The data contain 580,000 or so distinct CDR3 sequences, about 16% of them singletons. The same sample was also studied in work on T cells in Graves' hyperthyroidism and ophthalmopathy. Turning to that study: Expanded thyroid clonotypes (above 0.001) were mostly also found in blood.

The clonotype was recovered from a man in his late teens or twenties with Graves disease. This specimen consisted of peripheral blood mononuclear cells (PBMCs), obtained at new diagnosis, from a patient treated with antithyroid drugs. V gene TRBV7-9 combines with J gene TRBJ2-5, with D hard to call. CDR3 sequence (DNA): TGTGCCAGCAGCTTAAATACGGAAGCCCAGTACTTC. Residues: CASSLNTEAQYF.